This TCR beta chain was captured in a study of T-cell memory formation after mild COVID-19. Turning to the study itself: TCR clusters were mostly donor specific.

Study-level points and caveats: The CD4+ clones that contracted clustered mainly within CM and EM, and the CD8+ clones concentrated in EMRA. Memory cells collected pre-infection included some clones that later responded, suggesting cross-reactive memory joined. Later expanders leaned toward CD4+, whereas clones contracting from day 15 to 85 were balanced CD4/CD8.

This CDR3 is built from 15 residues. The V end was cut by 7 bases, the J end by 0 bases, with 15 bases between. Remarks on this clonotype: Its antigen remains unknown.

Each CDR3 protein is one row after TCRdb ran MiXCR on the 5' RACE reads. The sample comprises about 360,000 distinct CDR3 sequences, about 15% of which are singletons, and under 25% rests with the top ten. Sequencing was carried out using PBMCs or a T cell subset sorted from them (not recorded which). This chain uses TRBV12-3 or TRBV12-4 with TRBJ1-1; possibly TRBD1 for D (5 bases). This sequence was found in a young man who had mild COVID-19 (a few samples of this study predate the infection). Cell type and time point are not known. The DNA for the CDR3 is TGTGCCAGCATCCAGGGTCGGGGGATGAACACTGAAGCTTTCTTT. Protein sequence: CASIQGRGMNTEAFF.